This TCR beta chain was recovered during a study of OX40 agonist ivuxolimab in advanced cancers. The repertoire was sequenced with immunoSEQ multiplex PCR; TCRdb's copy has only in-frame clones and lacks some. Of under 70,000 clones in the sample, 75% to 90% were seen once. Findings and caveats of the study: More expanded clones were seen, on average, in CD8+ T cells than in CD4+. Among the lowest peripheral clonal expansion occurred in 0.1-3.0 mg/kg partial responders.

The ends were cut back, 3 bases at V and 4 bases at J, with 15 bases in the middle. CDR1 and CDR2 from the germline V gene are WSHSY and SAAADI. The CDR3 totals 15 residues. This clone has only a few counts. Its target is unknown. This sequence was found in an adult with an advanced solid tumor such as melanoma, head and neck, liver or kidney cancer. The sequences come from CD4+ or CD8+ T cells sorted from blood, collected in a trial of the OX40 agonist ivuxolimab. The chain has TRBV10-2 and TRBJ1-1; D is perhaps TRBD1 (6 bases). The CDR3 here is CASSDRGQGSTEAFF. The CDR3 bases are TGCGCCAGCAGTGATCGGGGACAAGGGAGCACTGAAGCTTTCTTT.